The clone carrying this T cell receptor beta chain was observed at least ten times. No antigen is known for it. The data were obtained in a study of T cells after yellow fever vaccination. Study overall: SMART-Seq v4 Ultra Low Input prepared libraries from low-cell fractions.

TCRdb called the 5' RACE reads again in MiXCR, with one record for every CDR3 protein. The repertoire holds over 300,000 distinct CDR3 sequences, with more than 3% as singletons. The ends lost 1 base at V and 9 bases at J; junction bases unmatched: 15. From germline, CDR1 is SGHRS and CDR2 YFSETQ. The CDR3 runs 17 residues. Study findings and constraints: FACS-sorted repertoires could harbor abundant contaminating bulk-population clonotypes. Weaker overall, the secondary response nonetheless peaked faster (day 5 versus 15).

The rearrangement uses TRBV5-1 and TRBJ2-4, with 8 bases identical to TRBD1. The receptor was isolated from a man between 18 and 29 years old who received the YFV17D yellow fever vaccine. The sequenced sample was PBMCs, obtained on the day of the yellow fever booster vaccination. For the CDR3, the DNA is TGCGCCAGCAGCTTGAACGGCAGGGGGCTGGAGTGGGGCATTCAGTACTTC. Amino acid sequence: CASSLNGRGLEWGIQYF.